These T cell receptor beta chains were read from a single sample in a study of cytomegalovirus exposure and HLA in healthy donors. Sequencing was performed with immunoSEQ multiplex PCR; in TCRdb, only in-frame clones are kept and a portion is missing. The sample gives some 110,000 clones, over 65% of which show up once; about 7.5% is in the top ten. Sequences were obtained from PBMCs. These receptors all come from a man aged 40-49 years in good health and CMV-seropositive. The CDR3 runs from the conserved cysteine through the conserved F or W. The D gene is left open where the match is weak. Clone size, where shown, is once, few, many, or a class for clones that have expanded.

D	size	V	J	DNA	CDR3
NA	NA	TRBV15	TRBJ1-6	TGTGCCACCAGCAGAGCAAAGGGGCAGGGCAGTTCACCCCTCCACTTT	CATSRAKGQGSSPLHF
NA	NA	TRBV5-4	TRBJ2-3	TGTGCCAGCAGCTTGCGGTCGGGGTCGCCTGACACAGATACGCAGTATTTT	CASSLRSGSPDTDTQYF
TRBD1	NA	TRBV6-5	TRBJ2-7	TGTGCCAGCAGACCCCGACAGGGGGCCTCCTACGAGCAGTACTTC	CASRPRQGASYEQYF
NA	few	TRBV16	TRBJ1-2	TGTGCCAGCAGCCAGCCTTGGGCCAGGGCTGGGGGCTACACCTTC	CASSQPWARAGGYTF
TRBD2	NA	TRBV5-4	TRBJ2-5	TGTGCCAGCAGCTCCTCCCTTGGGGCGGGGGGGGAGACCCAGTACTTC	CASSSSLGAGGETQYF
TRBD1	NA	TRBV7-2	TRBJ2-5	TGTGCCAGCAGCTCGGGACAGGGTGAGACCCAGTACTTC	CASSSGQGETQYF
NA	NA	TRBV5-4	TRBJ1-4	TGTGCCAGCAGCGACAAGGGTGGAGGGATGTTGAGTGAAAAACTGTTTTTT	CASSDKGGGMLSEKLFF
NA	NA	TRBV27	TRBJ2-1	TGTGCCAGCAGCCAGGGTACGACCTACAATGAGCAGTTCTTC	CASSQGTTYNEQFF
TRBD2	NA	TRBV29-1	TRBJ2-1	TGCAGCGTTGAAGATCCGGGACTAGCGGTAAATGAGCAGTTCTTC	CSVEDPGLAVNEQFF
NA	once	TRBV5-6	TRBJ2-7	TGTGCCAGCACTTTGGAGGGGGCCTCCAGGATCTACGAGCAGTACTTC	CASTLEGASRIYEQYF
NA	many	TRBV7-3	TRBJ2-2	TGTGCCAGCAGCCCATCGACAGTCTCCGGGGAGCTGTTTTTT	CASSPSTVSGELFF
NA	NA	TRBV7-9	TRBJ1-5	TGTGCCAGCAGCTCCTCAACGGGCAATCAGCCCCAGCATTTT	CASSSSTGNQPQHF
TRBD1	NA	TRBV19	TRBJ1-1	TGTGCCAGTAGCACCAGACAGGGACATACTGAAGCTTTCTTT	CASSTRQGHTEAFF
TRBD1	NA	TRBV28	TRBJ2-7	TGTGCCAGCAGTGAACCAGGGGGCGCGAACTACGAGCAGTACTTC	CASSEPGGANYEQYF
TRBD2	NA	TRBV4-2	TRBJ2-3	TGTGCCAGCAGCCAAGATTGGACTAGCGGGGGGGCAGATACGCAGTATTTT	CASSQDWTSGGADTQYF
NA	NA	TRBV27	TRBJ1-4	TGTGCCAGCAGCCACTTGGCGGTGGGTGAAAAACTGTTTTTT	CASSHLAVGEKLFF
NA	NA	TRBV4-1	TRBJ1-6	TGCGCCAGCAGCCAAGGGGGGGACGGATTAGTCGGGAATTCACCCCTCCACTTT	CASSQGGDGLVGNSPLHF
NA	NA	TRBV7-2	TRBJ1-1	TGTGCCAGCAGCTTCGTCTACACTGAAGCTTTCTTT	CASSFVYTEAFF
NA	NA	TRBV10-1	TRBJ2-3	TGCGCCAGCAGTGACACTAGACTAGCAGATACGCAGTATTTT	CASSDTRLADTQYF
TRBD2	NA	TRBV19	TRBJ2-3	TGTGCCTGTAAACTAGCGGGAAGAGATACGCAGTATTTT	CACKLAGRDTQYF
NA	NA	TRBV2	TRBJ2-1	TGTGCCAGCAGAACGGGGAGGTCGGGATTCGATGAGCAGTTCTTC	CASRTGRSGFDEQFF
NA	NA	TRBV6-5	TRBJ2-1	TGTGCCAGCAGCCTAGACAGGCCCTCCTACAATGAGCAGTTCTTC	CASSLDRPSYNEQFF
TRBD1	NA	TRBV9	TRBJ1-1	TGTGCCAGCAGCTTCGGACAGGGGGAAACTGAAGCTTTCTTT	CASSFGQGETEAFF
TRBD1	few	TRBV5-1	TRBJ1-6	TGCGCCACCCGTAGGGGACAGGGGGATTCACCCCTCCACTTT	CATRRGQGDSPLHF
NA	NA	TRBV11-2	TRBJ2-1	TGTGCCAGCAGCTCCAGGGTACCCCAGCAGTTCTTC	CASSSRVPQQFF
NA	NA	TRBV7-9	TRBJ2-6	TGTGCCAGCAGCTTAGAGGGGGAGATATCTGGGGCCAACGTCCTGACTTTC	CASSLEGEISGANVLTF
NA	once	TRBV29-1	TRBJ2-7	TGCAGCGTTGAAGCCACTAGCACGAGCTCCTACGAGCAGTACTTC	CSVEATSTSSYEQYF
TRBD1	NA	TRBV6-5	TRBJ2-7	TGTGCCAGCTCCGGACAGGGGGTGCAGTACTTC	CASSGQGVQYF
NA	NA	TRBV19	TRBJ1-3	TGTGCCAGTAGTATAGATCGCCAGATTTTGTATTTT	CASSIDRQILYF
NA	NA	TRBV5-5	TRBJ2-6	TGTGCCAGCAGCGTAGGGAGCTCTGGGGCCAACGTCCTGACTTTC	CASSVGSSGANVLTF
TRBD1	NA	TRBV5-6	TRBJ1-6	TGTGCCAGCAGCTACCGGACAGGGGGGAATTCACCCCTCCACTTT	CASSYRTGGNSPLHF
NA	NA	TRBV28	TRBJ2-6	TGTGCCAGCACCACTCCCGTGGCTGGGGCCAACGGCCTGACTTTC	CASTTPVAGANGLTF
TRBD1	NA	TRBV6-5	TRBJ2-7	TGTGCCAGCAGCCGGACGCCACAGGGGACCTACGAGCAGTACTTC	CASSRTPQGTYEQYF
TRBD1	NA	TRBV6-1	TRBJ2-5	TGTGCCAGCAGTGGGACAGGGACCCAGACCCAGTACTTC	CASSGTGTQTQYF
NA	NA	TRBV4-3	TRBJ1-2	TGCGCCAGCAGCCAAGATAGCACGAGCGGTGTCGGCACCTTC	CASSQDSTSGVGTF
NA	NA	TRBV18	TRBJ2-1	TGTGCCAGCTCACCTAGAAGCGGACCCAATGAGCAGTTCTTC	CASSPRSGPNEQFF
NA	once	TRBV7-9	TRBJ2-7	TGTGCCAGCAGCTTAGCGGGGGGCTACGAGCAGTACTTC	CASSLAGGYEQYF
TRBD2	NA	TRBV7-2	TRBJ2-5	TGTGCCAGCGGACCCGGGGGAGGGAGAGAGACCCAGTACTTC	CASGPGGGRETQYF
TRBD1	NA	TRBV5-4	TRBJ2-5	TGTGCCAGCACCCGAGGAACAGGGGGATTAGGGGAGACCCAGTACTTC	CASTRGTGGLGETQYF